This entry is about one T cell receptor (beta chain). Its antigen is not known. Germline CDR1 reads MNHEY; CDR2 reads SVGAGI. The J segment lost 7 bases and the V segment lost 4 bases, leaving 5 bases of the junction unmatched. This CDR3 has 14 amino acids. The sample originates from a study of cytomegalovirus exposure and HLA in healthy donors. Broader study findings: It has been reported that TCR beta sequences accurately predicted the HLA-A and HLA-B alleles of most subjects.

The PCR employed 60 Vbeta primers together with 13 Jbeta primers. This table comes from immunoSEQ multiplex PCR, and its TCRdb copy is limited to in-frame clones, with some not included. The data show about 160,000 clones, around nine tenths seen once. The receptor was derived from a woman in her 30s in good health and CMV-seronegative. The rearrangement uses TRBV6-5 and TRBJ2-3; 10 bases are a match to TRBD2. The sample was PBMCs. CDR3 in amino acids: CASSSSGRTNTQYF. CDR3 bases: TGTGCCAGCAGTTCTAGCGGGAGAACAAATACGCAGTATTTT.